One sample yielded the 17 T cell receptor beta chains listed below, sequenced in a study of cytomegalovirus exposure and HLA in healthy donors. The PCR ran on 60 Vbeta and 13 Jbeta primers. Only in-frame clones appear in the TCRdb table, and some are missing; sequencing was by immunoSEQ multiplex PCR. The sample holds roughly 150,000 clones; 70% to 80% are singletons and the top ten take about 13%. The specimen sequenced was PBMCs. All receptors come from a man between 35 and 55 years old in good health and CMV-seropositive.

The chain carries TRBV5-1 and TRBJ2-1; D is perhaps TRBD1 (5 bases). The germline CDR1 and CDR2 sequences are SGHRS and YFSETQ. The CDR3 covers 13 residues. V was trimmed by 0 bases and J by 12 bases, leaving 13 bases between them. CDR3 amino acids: CASSLGRQGLQFF. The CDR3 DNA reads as TGCGCCAGCAGCTTGGGGCGGCAGGGTTTGCAGTTCTTC.

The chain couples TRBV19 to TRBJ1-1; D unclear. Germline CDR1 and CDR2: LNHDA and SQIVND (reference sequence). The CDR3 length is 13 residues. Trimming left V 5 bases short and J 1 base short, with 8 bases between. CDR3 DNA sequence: TGTGCCAGTAGTGTGGTGAGGAACACTGAAGCTTTCTTT. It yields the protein CASSVVRNTEAFF.

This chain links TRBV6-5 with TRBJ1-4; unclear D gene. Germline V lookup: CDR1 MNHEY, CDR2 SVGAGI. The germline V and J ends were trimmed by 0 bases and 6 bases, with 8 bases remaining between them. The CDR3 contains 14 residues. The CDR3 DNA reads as TGTGCCAGCAGTTACTCCGGGAAGGATGAAAAACTGTTTTTT. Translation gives CASSYSGKDEKLFF.

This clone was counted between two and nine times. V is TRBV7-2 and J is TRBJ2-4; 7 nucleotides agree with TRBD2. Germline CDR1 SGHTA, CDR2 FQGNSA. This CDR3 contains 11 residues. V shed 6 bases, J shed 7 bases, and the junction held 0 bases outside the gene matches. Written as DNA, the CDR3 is TGTGCCAGCAGGCGGGGGAACATTCAGTACTTC. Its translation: CASRRGNIQYF.

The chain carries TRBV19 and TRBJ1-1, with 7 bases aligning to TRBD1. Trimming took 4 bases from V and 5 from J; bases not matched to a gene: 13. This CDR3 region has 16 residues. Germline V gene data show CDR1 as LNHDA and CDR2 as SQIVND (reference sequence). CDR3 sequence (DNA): TGTGCCAGTAGTAATACAGAAGGGGGCGCTTGGACTGAAGCTTTCTTT. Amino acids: CASSNTEGGAWTEAFF.

The CDR3 loop reads CASSLLAAQNTGELFF. CDR3 in DNA: TGTGCCAGCAGTTTGTTGGCGGCACAGAACACCGGGGAGCTGTTTTTT. The chain combines TRBV27 with TRBJ2-2; the D is unclear. The CDR3 sequence is 16 residues long. Trimming took 3 bases from V and 1 from J, leaving 12 bases between them. Per germline, CDR1 MNHEY and CDR2 SMNVEV (reference sequence).

CDR3 amino acids: CASSESGGNGYTF. The DNA of the CDR3 is TGCGCCAGCAGTGAGTCGGGGGGTAATGGCTACACCTTC. The chain uses TRBV10-1 and TRBJ1-2; a weak D match, TRBD1 (5 bases). This CDR3 spans 13 amino acids. Germline CDR1 reads WNHNN; CDR2 reads SYGVQD (reference sequence). Trimming removed 0 bases at V and 6 bases at J, with 8 bases between.

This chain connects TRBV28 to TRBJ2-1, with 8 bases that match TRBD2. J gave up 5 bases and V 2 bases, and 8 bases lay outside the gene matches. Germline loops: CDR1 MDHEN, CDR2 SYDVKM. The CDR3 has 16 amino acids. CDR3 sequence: CASSLGGLGENNEQFF. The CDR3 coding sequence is TGTGCCAGCAGTTTAGGGGGACTAGGGGAAAACAATGAGCAGTTCTTC.

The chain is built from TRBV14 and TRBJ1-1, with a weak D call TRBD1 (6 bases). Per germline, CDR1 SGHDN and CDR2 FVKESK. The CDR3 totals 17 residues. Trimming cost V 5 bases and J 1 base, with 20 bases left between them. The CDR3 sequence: CASSKHRGGLKNTEAFF. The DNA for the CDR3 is TGTGCCAGCAGCAAACATAGGGGGGGCCTGAAGAACACTGAAGCTTTCTTT.

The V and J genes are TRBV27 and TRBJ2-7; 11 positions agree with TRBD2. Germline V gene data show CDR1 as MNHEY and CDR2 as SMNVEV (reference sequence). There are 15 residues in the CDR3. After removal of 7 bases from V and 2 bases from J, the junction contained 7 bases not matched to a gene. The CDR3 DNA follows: TGTGCCAGCAACCGCAGACTAGCGGGGACCTACGAGCAGTACTTC. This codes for CASNRRLAGTYEQYF.

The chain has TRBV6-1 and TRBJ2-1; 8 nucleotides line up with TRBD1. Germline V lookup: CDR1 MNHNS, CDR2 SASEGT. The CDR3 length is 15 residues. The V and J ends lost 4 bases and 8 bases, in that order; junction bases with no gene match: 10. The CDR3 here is CASSAPGQENHEQFF. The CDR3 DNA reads TGTGCCAGCAGTGCCCCGGGACAGGAGAATCATGAGCAGTTCTTC.

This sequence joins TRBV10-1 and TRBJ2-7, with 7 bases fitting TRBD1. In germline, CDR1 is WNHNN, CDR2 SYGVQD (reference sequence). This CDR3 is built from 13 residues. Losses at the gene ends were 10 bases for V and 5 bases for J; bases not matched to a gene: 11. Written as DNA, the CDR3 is TGCGCCAACCCGGACTGCGGACAGGACGAGCAGTACTTC. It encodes CANPDCGQDEQYF.

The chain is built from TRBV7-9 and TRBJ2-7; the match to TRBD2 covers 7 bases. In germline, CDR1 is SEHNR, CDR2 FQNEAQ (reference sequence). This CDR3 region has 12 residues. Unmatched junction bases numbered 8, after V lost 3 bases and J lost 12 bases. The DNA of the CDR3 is TGTGCCAGCAGCTTCAGGGAGGGCGGTGCGTACTTC. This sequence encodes CASSFREGGAYF.

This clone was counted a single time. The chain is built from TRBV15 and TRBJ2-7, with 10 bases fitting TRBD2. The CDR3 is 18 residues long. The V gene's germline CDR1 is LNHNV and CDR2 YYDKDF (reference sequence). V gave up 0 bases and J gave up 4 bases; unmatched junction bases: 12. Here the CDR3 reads CATSREPIAGGLSYEQYF. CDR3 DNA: TGTGCCACCAGCAGAGAACCTATAGCGGGAGGATTATCTTACGAGCAGTACTTC.

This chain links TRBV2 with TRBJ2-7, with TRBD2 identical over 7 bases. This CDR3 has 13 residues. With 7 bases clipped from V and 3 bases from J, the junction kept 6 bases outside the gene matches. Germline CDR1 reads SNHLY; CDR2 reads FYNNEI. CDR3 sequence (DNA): TGTGCCAGCATGCACACTAGCGACTACGAGCAGTACTTC. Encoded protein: CASMHTSDYEQYF.

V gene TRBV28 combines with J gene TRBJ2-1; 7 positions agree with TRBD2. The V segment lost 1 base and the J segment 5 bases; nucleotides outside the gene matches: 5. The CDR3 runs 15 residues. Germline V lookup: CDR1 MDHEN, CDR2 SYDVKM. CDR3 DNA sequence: TGTGCCAGCAGTTTATTGGCGGGAGTAGACAATGAGCAGTTCTTC. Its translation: CASSLLAGVDNEQFF.

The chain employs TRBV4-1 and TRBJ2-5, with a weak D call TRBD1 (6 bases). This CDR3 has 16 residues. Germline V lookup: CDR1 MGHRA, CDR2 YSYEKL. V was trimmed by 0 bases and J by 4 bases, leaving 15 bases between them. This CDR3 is CASSQEGGRVRETQYF. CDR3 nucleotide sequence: TGCGCCAGCAGCCAAGAAGGGGGACGGGTGAGAGAGACCCAGTACTTC.